This TCR beta chain was recovered during a study of regulatory T cells in long-lasting Graves disease. Time point of the sample: newly diagnosed GD, antithyroid drugs for less than 3 months. Generation of the TCR library employed RNA extracted from PBMCs. CDR3 regions were amplified by Arm-PCR using iRepertoire HTBI primers to build TCR beta libraries. TCRdb re-called the multiplex PCR reads with MiXCR, one entry per CDR3 protein. The sample includes hundreds of thousands of distinct CDR3 sequences, 16% of them seen just once. CDR1 is MNHEY and CDR2 is SVGAGI in the germline V gene. This CDR3 is built from 15 residues. Trimming left V 0 bases short and J 5 bases short, with 13 bases between. The table lists this clonotype with many counts. These data are also associated with another study on T cells in Graves' hyperthyroidism and ophthalmopathy. According to that study: In making diagnoses, clinical symptoms, serum thyroxine and TRAb, thyroid ultrasound and orbital computed tomography were all used.

J is TRBJ1-1 and V is TRBV6-5; the D gene is possibly TRBD1 (5 bases). Sequencing used peripheral blood mononuclear cells (PBMCs), obtained at new diagnosis, from a patient treated with antithyroid drugs. The sequence derives from a woman aged 30 to 39 with Graves disease. CDR3 residues: CASSYSKTAGTEAFF. The CDR3 coding sequence is TGTGCCAGCAGTTACTCGAAGACAGCCGGTACTGAAGCTTTCTTT.